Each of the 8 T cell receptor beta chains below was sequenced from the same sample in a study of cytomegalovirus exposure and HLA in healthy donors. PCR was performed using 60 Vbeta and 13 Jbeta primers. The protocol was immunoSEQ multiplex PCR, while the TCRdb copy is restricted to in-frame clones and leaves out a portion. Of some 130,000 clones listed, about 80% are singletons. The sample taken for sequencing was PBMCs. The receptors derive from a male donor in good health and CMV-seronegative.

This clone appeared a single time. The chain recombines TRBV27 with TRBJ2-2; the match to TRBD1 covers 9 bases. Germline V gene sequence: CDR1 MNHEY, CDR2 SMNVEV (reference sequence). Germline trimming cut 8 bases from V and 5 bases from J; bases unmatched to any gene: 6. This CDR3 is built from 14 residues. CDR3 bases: TGTGCCAGCTCAAAGGGACAGGGAACCGGGGAGCTGTTTTTT. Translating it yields CASSKGQGTGELFF.

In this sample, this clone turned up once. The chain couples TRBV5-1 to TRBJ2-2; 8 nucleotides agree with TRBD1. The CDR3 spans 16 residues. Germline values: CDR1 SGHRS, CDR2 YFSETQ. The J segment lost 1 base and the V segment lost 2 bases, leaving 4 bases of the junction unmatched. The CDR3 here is CASSLRQGLNTGELFF. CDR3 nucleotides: TGCGCCAGCAGCTTAAGACAGGGGTTGAACACCGGGGAGCTGTTTTTT.

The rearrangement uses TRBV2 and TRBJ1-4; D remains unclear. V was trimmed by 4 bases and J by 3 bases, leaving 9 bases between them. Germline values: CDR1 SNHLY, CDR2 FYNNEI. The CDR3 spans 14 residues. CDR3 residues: CASSGTDPNEKLFF. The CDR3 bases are TGTGCCAGCAGTGGCACAGACCCTAATGAAAAACTGTTTTTT. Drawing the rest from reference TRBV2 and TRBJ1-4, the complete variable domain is EPEVTQTPSHQVTQMGQEVILRCVPISNHLYFYWYRQILGQKVEFLVSFYNNEISEKSEIFDDQFSVERPDGSNFTLKIRSTKLEDSAMYFCASSGTDPNEKLFFGSGTQLSVL.

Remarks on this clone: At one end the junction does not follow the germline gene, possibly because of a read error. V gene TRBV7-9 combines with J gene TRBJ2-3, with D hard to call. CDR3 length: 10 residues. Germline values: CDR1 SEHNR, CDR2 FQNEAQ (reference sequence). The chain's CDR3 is CSSSHDTQYF. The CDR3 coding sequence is TGTTCCAGCAGCCATGATACGCAGTATTTT. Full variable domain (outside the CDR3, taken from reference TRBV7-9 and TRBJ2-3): DTGVSQNPRHKITKRGQNVTFRCDPISEHNRLYWYRQTLGQGPEFLTYFQNEAQLEKSRLLSDRFSAERPKGSFSTLEIQRTEQGDSAMYLCSSSHDTQYFGPGTRLTVL.

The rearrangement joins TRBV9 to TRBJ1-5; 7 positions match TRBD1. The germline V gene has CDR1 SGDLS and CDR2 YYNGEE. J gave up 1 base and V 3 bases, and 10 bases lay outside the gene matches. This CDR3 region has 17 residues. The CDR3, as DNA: TGTGCCAGCAGCGCTGGGACAGTCCCTTCGAGCAATCAGCCCCAGCATTTT. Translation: CASSAGTVPSSNQPQHF. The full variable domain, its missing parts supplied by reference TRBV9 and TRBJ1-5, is DSGVTQTPKHLITATGQRVTLRCSPRSGDLSVYWYQQSLDQGLQFLIQYYNGEERAKGNILERFSAQQFPDLHSELNLSSLELGDSALYFCASSAGTVPSSNQPQHFGDGTRLSIL.

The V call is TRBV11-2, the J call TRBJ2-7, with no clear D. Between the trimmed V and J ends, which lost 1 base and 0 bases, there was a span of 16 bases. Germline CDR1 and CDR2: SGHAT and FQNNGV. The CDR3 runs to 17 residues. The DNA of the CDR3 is TGTGCCAGCAGCTTAGTGGTTGGGCACTCCAGCTCCTACGAGCAGTACTTC. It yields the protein CASSLVVGHSSSYEQYF.

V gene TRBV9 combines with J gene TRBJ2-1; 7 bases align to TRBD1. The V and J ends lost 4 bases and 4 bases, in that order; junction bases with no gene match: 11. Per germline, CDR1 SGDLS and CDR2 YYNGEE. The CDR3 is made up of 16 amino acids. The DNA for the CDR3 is TGTGCCAGCAGCCCCCGACAGGGCGTAGGATACAATGAGCAGTTCTTC. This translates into CASSPRQGVGYNEQFF.

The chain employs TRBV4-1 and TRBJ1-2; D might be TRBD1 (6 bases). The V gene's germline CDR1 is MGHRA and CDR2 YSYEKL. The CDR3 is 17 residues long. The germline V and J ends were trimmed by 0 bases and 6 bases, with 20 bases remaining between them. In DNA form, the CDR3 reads TGCGCCAGCAGCCAAGATGAGGGCAGGGGTCGGTGGGATGGCTACACCTTC. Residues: CASSQDEGRGRWDGYTF.